The T cell receptor beta chain under discussion was sequenced for a study of blood T cell repertoires in COVID-19. Study-level information: In each case, the material was cDNA or gDNA derived from T cells, B-cell-depleted T cells, or PBMCs.

This clone was seen once. J gave up 6 bases and V 0 bases, and 9 bases lay outside the gene matches. This CDR3 is built from 16 residues. Germline V gene data show CDR1 as LGHNT and CDR2 as FRNRAP. Sequencing was performed with immunoSEQ multiplex PCR; in TCRdb, only in-frame clones are kept and a portion is missing. The sample lists 380,000 or so clones, 65% to 90% occurring once. The gene calls are TRBV12-5 and TRBJ1-2, with 8 bases that match TRBD1. The TCR sequence derives from a woman aged 55-75 years with COVID-19, enrolled during active disease. The source material was peripheral blood. CDR3 protein: CASGLVLRTGGDGYTF. In DNA, the CDR3 is TGTGCTAGTGGTTTGGTACTCAGAACAGGGGGAGATGGCTACACCTTC.